This T cell receptor beta chain is from a study of shared clonotypes between healthy human individuals. This clone has only a few counts. This probably arose from a read error, given a far larger clone one base away. The sample has other DNA sequences that encode this CDR3 too. Sequencing used immunoSEQ multiplex PCR; TCRdb keeps in-frame clones, though not all of them. The profile shows about 490,000 clones, approximately 80% of them singletons. The CDR3 consists of 13 residues. Looked up from germline, CDR1 is MNHNY and CDR2 is SVGAGI (reference sequence). The V and J ends lost 5 bases and 2 bases respectively, with 9 bases between them.

The TCR comes from a woman aged 35 to 49 in good health. Some clones in this sample may be carry-over from other donors' samples. The specimen sequenced was PBMCs. The rearrangement joins TRBV6-6 to TRBJ1-1; no clear D gene. In DNA form, the CDR3 reads TGTGCCAGCAGTCGAACAGAAAACACTGAAGCTTTCTTT. As protein: CASSRTENTEAFF.